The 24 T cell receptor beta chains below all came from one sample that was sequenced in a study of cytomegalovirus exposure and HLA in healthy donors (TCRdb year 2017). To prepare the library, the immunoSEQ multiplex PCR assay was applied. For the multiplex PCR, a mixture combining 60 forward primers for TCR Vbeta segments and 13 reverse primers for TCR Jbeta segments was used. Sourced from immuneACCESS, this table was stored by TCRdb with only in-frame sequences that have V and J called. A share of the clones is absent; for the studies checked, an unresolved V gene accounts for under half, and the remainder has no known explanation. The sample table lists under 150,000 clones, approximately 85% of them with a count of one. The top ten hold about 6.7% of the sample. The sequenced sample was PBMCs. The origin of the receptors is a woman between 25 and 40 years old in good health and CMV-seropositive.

CDR3 nucleotide sequence: TGTGCCAGCAGTTTCCGGACAGGGAGCTATGGCTACACCTTC. Protein product: CASSFRTGSYGYTF. The J gene is TRBJ1-2, the V gene TRBV6-5; 8 nucleotides line up with TRBD1. V trimming: 4 bases; J trimming: 4 bases; junction bases outside the gene matches: 5. CDR1 is MNHEY and CDR2 is SVGAGI in the germline V gene. The CDR3 is 14 residues long.

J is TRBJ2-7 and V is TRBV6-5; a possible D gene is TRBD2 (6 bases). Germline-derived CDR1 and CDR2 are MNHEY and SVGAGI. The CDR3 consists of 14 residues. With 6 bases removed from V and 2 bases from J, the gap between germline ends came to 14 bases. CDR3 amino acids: CASRAFGGPYEQYF. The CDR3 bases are TGTGCCAGCAGGGCCTTCGGGGGTCCCTACGAGCAGTACTTC.

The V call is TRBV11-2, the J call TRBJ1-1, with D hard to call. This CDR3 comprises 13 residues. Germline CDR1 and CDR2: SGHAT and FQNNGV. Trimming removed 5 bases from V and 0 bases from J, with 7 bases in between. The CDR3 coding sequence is TGTGCCAGCAGCGGAGGTATGAACACTGAAGCTTTCTTT. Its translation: CASSGGMNTEAFF.

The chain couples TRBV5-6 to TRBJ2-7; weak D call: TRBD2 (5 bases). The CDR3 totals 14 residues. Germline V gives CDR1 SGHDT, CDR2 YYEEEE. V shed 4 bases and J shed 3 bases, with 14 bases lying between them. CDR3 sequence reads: CASSPGSSIYEQYF. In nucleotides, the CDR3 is TGTGCCAGCAGCCCGGGAAGCTCTATCTACGAGCAGTACTTC.

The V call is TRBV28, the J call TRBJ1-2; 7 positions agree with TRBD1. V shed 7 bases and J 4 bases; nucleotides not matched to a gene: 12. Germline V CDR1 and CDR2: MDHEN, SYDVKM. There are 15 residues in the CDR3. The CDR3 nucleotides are TGTGCCAGCAAAGTCGGGACAGCCGGCTCCTATGGCTACACCTTC. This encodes CASKVGTAGSYGYTF.

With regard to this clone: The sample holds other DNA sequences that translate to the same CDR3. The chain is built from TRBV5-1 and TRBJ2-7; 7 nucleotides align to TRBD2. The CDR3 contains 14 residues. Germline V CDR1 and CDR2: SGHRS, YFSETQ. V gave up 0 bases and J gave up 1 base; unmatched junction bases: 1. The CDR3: CASSLVRGSYEQYF. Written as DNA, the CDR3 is TGCGCCAGCAGCTTGGTGCGGGGGTCCTACGAGCAGTACTTC.

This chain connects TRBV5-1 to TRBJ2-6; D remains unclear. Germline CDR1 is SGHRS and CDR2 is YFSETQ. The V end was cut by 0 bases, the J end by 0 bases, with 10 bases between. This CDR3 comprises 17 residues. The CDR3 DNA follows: TGCGCCAGCAGCTTGGCCGGTAGCAGCTCTGGGGCCAACGTCCTGACTTTC. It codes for CASSLAGSSSGANVLTF.

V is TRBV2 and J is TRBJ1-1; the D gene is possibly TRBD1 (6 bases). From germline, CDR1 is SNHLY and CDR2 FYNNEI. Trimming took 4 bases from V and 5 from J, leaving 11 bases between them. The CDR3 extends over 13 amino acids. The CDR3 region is CASSGGPGTEAFF. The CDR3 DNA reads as TGTGCCAGCAGTGGGGGGCCAGGGACTGAAGCTTTCTTT.

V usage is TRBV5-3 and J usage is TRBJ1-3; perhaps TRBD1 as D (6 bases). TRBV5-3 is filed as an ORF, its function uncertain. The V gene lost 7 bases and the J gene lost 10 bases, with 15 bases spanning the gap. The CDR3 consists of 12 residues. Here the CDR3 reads CARWGGTGTIYF. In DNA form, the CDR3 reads TGTGCCAGATGGGGGGGTACAGGGACCATATATTTT.

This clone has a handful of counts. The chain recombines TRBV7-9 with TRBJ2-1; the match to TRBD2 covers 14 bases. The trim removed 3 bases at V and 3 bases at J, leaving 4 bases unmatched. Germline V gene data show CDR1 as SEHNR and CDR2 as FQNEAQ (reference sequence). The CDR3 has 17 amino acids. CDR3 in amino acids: CASSFGTSGSVYNEQFF. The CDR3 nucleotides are TGTGCCAGCAGCTTTGGGACTAGCGGGAGCGTCTACAATGAGCAGTTCTTC. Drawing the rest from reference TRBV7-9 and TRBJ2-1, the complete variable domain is DTGVSQNPRHKITKRGQNVTFRCDPISEHNRLYWYRQTLGQGPEFLTYFQNEAQLEKSRLLSDRFSAERPKGSFSTLEIQRTEQGDSAMYLCASSFGTSGSVYNEQFFGPGTRLTVL.

CDR3 loop: CASSVLTSGSYNEQFF. Written as DNA, the CDR3 is TGTGCCAGTAGTGTTTTGACTAGCGGTTCCTACAATGAGCAGTTCTTC. The V call is TRBV19, the J call TRBJ2-1, with 9 nucleotides matching TRBD2. J was trimmed by 1 base and V by 5 bases; bases with no gene match: 6. From germline, CDR1 is LNHDA and CDR2 SQIVND (reference sequence). The CDR3 has 16 residues.

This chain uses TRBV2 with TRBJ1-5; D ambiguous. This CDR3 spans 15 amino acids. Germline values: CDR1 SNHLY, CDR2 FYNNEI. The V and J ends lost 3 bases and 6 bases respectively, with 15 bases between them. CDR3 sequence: CASSDTDVGSQPQHF. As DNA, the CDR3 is TGTGCCAGCAGTGACACGGACGTGGGGAGTCAGCCCCAGCATTTT.

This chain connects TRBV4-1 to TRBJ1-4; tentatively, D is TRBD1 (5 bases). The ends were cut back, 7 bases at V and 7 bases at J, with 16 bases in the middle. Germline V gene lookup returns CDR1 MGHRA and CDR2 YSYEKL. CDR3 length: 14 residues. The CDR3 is CASTWRGGSEKLFF. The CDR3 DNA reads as TGCGCCAGCACTTGGCGGGGCGGGAGTGAAAAACTGTTTTTT.

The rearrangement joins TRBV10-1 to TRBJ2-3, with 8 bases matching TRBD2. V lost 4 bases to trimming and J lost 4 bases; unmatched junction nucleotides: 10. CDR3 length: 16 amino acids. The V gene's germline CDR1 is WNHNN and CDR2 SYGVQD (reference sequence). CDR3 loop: CASSVGSGSRADTQYF. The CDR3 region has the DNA TGCGCCAGCAGTGTAGGGAGCGGGAGTCGCGCAGATACGCAGTATTTT.

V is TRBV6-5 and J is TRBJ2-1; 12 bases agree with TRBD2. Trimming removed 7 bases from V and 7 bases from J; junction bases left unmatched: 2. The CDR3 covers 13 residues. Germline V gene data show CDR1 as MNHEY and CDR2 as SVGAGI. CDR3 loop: CASTGLAGNEQFF. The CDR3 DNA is TGTGCCAGCACCGGACTAGCGGGAAATGAGCAGTTCTTC.

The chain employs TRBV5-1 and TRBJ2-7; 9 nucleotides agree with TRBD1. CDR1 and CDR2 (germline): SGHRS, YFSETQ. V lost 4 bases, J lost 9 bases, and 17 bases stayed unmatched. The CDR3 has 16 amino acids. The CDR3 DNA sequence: TGCGCCAGCAGCGTACGGACAGGGGACTTGGGAGACGGGCAGTACTTC. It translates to CASSVRTGDLGDGQYF. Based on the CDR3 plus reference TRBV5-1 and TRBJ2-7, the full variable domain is KAGVTQTPRYLIKTRGQQVTLSCSPISGHRSVSWYQQTPGQGLQFLFEYFSETQRNKGNFPGRFSGRQFSNSRSEMNVSTLELGDSALYLCASSVRTGDLGDGQYFGPGTRLTVT.

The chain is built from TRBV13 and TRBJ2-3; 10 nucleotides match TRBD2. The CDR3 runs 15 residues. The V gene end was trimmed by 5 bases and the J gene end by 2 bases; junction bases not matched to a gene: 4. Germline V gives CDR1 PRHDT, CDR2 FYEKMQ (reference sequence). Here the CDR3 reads CASSSGRAATDTQYF. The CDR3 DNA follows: TGTGCCAGCAGCAGCGGGAGGGCCGCCACAGATACGCAGTATTTT.

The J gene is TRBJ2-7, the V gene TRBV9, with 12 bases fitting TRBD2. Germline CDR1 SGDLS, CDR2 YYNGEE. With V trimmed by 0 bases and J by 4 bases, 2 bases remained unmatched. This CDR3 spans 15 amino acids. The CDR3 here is CASSVGLAGVYEQYF. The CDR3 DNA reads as TGTGCCAGCAGCGTAGGACTAGCGGGAGTGTACGAGCAGTACTTC.

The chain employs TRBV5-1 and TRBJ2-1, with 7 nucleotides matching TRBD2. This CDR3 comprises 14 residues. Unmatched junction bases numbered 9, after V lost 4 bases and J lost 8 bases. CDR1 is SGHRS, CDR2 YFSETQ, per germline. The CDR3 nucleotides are TGCGCCAGCAGCCGCGGTAGCGGGTGGGATGAGCAGTTCTTC. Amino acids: CASSRGSGWDEQFF.

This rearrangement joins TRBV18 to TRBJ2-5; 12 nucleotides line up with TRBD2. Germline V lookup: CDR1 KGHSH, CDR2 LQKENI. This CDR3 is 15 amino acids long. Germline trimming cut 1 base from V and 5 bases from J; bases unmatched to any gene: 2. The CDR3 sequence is CASSPRLAGEETQYF. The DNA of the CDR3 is TGTGCCAGCTCACCACGACTAGCGGGAGAGGAGACCCAGTACTTC.

The CDR3 reads CASSEERGGQETQYF. Here the CDR3 DNA reads TGTGCCAGCAGTGAAGAGCGGGGGGGCCAAGAGACCCAGTACTTC. This sequence joins TRBV2 and TRBJ2-5, with 10 bases matching TRBD2. The V and J ends lost 1 base and 1 base, in that order; junction bases with no gene match: 0. Germline assignment: CDR1 SNHLY and CDR2 FYNNEI. This CDR3 spans 15 amino acids.

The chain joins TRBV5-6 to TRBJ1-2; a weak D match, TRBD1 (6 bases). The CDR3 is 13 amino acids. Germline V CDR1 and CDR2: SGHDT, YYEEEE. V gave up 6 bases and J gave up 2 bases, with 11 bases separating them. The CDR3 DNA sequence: TGTGCCAGCATCCCGACAGGAAACTATGGCTACACCTTC. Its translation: CASIPTGNYGYTF. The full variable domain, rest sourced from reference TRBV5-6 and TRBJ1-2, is DAGVTQSPTHLIKTRGQQVTLRCSPKSGHDTVSWYQQALGQGPQFIFQYYEEEERQRGNFPDRFSGHQFPNYSSELNVNALLLGDSALYLCASIPTGNYGYTFGSGTRLTVV.

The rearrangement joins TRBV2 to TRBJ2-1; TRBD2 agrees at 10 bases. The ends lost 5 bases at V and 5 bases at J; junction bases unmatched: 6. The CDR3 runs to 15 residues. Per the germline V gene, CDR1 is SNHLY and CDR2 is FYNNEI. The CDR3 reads CASSPPSGRNNEQFF. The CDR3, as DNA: TGTGCCAGCAGTCCCCCTAGCGGGAGAAACAATGAGCAGTTCTTC.

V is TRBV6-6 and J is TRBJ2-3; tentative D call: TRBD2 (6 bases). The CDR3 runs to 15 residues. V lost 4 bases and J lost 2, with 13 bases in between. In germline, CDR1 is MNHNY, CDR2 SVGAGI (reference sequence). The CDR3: CASSFPGGFTDTQYF. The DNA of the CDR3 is TGTGCCAGCAGTTTCCCCGGGGGTTTCACAGATACGCAGTATTTT.